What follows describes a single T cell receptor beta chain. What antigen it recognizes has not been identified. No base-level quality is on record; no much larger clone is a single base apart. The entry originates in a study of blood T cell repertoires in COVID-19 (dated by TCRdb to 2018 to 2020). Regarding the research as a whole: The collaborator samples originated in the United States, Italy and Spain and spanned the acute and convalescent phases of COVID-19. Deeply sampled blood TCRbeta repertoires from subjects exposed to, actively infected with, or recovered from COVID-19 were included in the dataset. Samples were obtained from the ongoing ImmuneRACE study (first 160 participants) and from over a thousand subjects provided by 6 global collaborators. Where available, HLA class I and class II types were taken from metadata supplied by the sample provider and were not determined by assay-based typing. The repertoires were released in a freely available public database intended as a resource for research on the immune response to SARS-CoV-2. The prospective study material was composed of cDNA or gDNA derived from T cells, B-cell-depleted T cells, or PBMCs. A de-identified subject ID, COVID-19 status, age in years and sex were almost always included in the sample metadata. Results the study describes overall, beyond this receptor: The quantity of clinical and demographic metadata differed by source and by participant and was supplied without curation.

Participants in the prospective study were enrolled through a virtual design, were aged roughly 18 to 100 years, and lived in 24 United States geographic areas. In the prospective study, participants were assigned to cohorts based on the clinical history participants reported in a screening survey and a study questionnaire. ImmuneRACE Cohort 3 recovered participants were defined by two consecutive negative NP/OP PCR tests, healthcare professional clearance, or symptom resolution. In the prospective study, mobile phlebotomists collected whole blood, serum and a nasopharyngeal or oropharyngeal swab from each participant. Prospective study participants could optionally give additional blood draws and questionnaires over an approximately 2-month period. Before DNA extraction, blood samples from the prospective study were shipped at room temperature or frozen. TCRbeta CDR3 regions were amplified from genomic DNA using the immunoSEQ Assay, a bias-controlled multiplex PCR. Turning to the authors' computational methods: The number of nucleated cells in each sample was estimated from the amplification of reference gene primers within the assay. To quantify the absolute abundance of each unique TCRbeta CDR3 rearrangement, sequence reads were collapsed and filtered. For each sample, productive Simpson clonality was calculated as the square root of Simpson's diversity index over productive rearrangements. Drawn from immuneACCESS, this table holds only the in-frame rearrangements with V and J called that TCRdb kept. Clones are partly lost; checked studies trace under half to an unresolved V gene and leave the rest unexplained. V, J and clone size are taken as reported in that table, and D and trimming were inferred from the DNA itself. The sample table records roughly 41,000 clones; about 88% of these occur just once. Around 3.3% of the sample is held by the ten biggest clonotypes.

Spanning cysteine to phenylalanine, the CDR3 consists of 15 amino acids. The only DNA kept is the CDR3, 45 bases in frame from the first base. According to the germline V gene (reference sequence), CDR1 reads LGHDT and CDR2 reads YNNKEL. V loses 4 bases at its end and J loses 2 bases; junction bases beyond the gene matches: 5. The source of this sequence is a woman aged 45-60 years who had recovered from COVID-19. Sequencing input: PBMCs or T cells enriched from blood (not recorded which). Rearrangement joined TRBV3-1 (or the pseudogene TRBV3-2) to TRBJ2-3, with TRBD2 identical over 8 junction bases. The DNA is TGTGCCAGCAGCCCCGGGACTAGGGCCACAGATACGCAGTATTTT. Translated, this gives CASSPGTRATDTQYF.